This T cell receptor (beta chain) was profiled in a study of T cells in Graves' hyperthyroidism and ophthalmopathy. Regarding the study as a whole: Blood samples included most of the expanded thyroid clonotypes exceeding 0.001.

What was amplified from RNA transcripts were TCR beta CDR3 regions. Initially, a first-round RT-PCR of the TCR CDR3 employed the HTBI primer set. TCRdb re-analysed the multiplex PCR reads in MiXCR, keeping a single row per CDR3 protein. This table holds 500,000 to 750,000 distinct CDR3 sequences, 35% to 55% found once. The CDR3 has 17 amino acids. Germline V gene lookup returns CDR1 KGHDR and CDR2 SFDVKD. V was pared by 4 bases and J by 5 bases, with 8 bases of the junction left unmatched. Criteria for exclusion of patients were uncontrolled infection, other autoimmune disease, pregnancy or lactation. Based on clinical symptoms, serum thyroxine and TRAb, thyroid ultrasound and orbital computed tomography, diagnoses were reached. Details on this clonotype: What it recognizes is unknown.

This clonotype was obtained from a young woman with Graves' hyperthyroidism. The chain has TRBV24-1 and TRBJ2-5; the match to TRBD2 covers 14 bases. Sequenced input: peripheral blood or thyroid tissue (not recorded which). The CDR3: CATSEPGTSGSRETQYF. The CDR3 DNA reads TGTGCCACCAGTGAACCCGGGACTAGCGGGAGTCGCGAGACCCAGTACTTC.